The following is a T cell receptor (beta chain) sequence with its context. This sample is drawn from a study of blood T cell repertoires in COVID-19. Overall study context: The United States, Italy and Spain were the sources of the acute and convalescent COVID-19 samples. Nucleic acid was either cDNA or gDNA, and it came from T cells, B-cell-depleted T cells, or PBMCs.

Per the original methods: Reference gene primer amplification in the assay estimated nucleated cell counts. Some clones are missing from TCRdb's copy, which holds only in-frame ones; the method was immunoSEQ multiplex PCR. Clonal size and the V and J genes are those of that table, whereas D and trimming came from the DNA. The top ten hold 3.5% to 4% of the sample, which has about 64,000 clones, more than 70% seen once. Deletions cut 0 bases from V and 3 bases from J, with 6 bases between. CDR3 size: 14 residues. The germline CDR1 and CDR2 sequences are MNHEY and SVGAGI. The sample consisted of peripheral blood. The chain combines TRBV6-5 with TRBJ1-5; no reliable D call. This receptor was obtained from a man in his 70s with acute or convalescent COVID-19. The CDR3 bases are TGTGCCAGCAGTTACTCTTCACACAATCAGCCCCAGCATTTT. It specifies CASSYSSHNQPQHF.